This TCR beta chain was observed in a study of blood T cell repertoires in COVID-19. In the study overall: The origin of the acute and convalescent COVID-19 samples was the United States, Italy and Spain.

Authors' data handling: By means of reference gene primer amplification, nucleated cell counts were estimated. Profiled with immunoSEQ multiplex PCR; TCRdb holds only in-frame clones, not every one. Clone size and the V and J calls come from that table; the DNA yielded D and trimming. The profile shows 300,000 to 350,000 clones, more than 70% of them singletons. The germline V and J ends were trimmed by 0 bases and 4 bases, with 13 bases remaining between them. The CDR3 has 16 residues. Germline CDR1 is ENHRY and CDR2 is SYGVKD. The study recruited people aged roughly 18 to 95 years across approximately 24 US areas. Assignments of participants to cohorts depended upon their own reported clinical history.

The clonotype originates from a woman aged 25-40 years who had been exposed to COVID-19. Sequenced sample: PBMCs or T cells enriched from blood (not recorded which). The V gene is TRBV10-3, the J gene TRBJ2-1; D uncertain. The CDR3 reads CAISESTVGNYNEQFF. The CDR3 DNA reads as TGTGCCATCAGTGAGTCGACGGTGGGCAATTACAATGAGCAGTTCTTC.